Below, 30 T cell receptor beta chains from the same sample are listed, as sequenced in a study of blood T cell repertoires in COVID-19. Produced via immunoSEQ multiplex PCR; TCRdb's table is partial and in-frame only. The table lists about 280,000 clones, approximately 88% of them singletons. The sequenced sample consisted of peripheral blood. Receptor source: a woman between 40 and 55 years old who had recovered from COVID-19.

The V call is TRBV2, the J call TRBJ1-1; D perhaps matches TRBD1 (6 bases). Per the germline V gene, CDR1 is SNHLY and CDR2 is FYNNEI. This CDR3 spans 14 amino acids. Trimming took 8 bases from V and 0 from J, leaving 13 bases between them. In DNA form, the CDR3 reads TGTGCCAGCTCGGGACAACCCATGAACACTGAAGCTTTCTTT. This translates into CASSGQPMNTEAFF.

The V and J genes are TRBV3-1 (or the pseudogene TRBV3-2) and TRBJ2-1; 12 nucleotides line up with TRBD2. Germline CDR1 is LGHDT and CDR2 is YNNKEL (reference sequence). The ends lost 0 bases at V and 5 bases at J; junction bases unmatched: 11. CDR3 length: 19 amino acids. The CDR3 region has the DNA TGTGCCAGCAGCCAAGATGGGGCCCCTAGCGGGAGGGATGACAATGAGCAGTTCTTC. Protein: CASSQDGAPSGRDDNEQFF.

The sample holds one count of this clone. The V and J genes are TRBV18 and TRBJ1-1; 8 nucleotides line up with TRBD1. The CDR3 spans 14 residues. Germline values: CDR1 KGHSH, CDR2 LQKENI. Unmatched junction bases numbered 3, after V lost 2 bases and J lost 4 bases. The CDR3 protein is CASSPFTGGTEAFF. The CDR3 DNA reads TGTGCCAGCTCACCATTTACAGGGGGCACTGAAGCTTTCTTT.

This sequence joins TRBV29-1 and TRBJ2-1; 8 nucleotides agree with TRBD2. Losses at the gene ends were 2 bases for V and 9 bases for J; bases not matched to a gene: 6. This CDR3 spans 13 amino acids. Germline values: CDR1 SQVTM, CDR2 ANQGSEA. This CDR3 reads CSVEHSGIVEQFF. CDR3 sequence (DNA): TGCAGCGTTGAACATAGCGGGATCGTTGAGCAGTTCTTC.

The chain carries TRBV7-8 and TRBJ1-5; 12 bases match TRBD1. Germline assignment: CDR1 SGHVS and CDR2 FQNEAQ. V lost 5 bases to trimming and J lost 7 bases; unmatched junction nucleotides: 6. The CDR3 consists of 15 residues. The CDR3: CASSLGQGAEQPQHF. CDR3 DNA sequence: TGTGCCAGCAGCCTGGGACAGGGGGCCGAGCAGCCCCAGCATTTT.

The V gene is TRBV3-1 (or the pseudogene TRBV3-2), the J gene TRBJ2-4, with a possible D match to TRBD2 (6 bases). The CDR3 is 15 residues long. Germline V gives CDR1 LGHDT, CDR2 YNNKEL (reference sequence). Trimming left V 4 bases short and J 1 base short, with 11 bases between. The CDR3 loop reads CASSPRLVAKNIQYF. In nucleotides, the CDR3 is TGTGCCAGCAGCCCAAGACTAGTGGCCAAAAACATTCAGTACTTC.

The J gene is TRBJ2-3, the V gene TRBV9, with 12 bases lining up with TRBD2. This CDR3 region has 16 residues. V was pared by 3 bases and J by 4 bases, with 6 bases of the junction left unmatched. CDR1 is SGDLS and CDR2 is YYNGEE in the germline V gene. The CDR3 spells CASSALAGGTADTQYF. CDR3 nucleotide sequence: TGTGCCAGCAGCGCCCTAGCGGGGGGGACCGCAGATACGCAGTATTTT.

For the CDR3, the DNA is TGTGCCAGCAGTTTAGGCGGAAAGTTCAATGAGCAGTTCTTC. Amino acid sequence: CASSLGGKFNEQFF. The chain has TRBV28 and TRBJ2-1; D call uncertain. The CDR3 spans 14 residues. Germline-derived CDR1 and CDR2 are MDHEN and SYDVKM. Trimming left V 2 bases short and J 6 bases short, with 11 bases between.

This CDR3 reads CASSYGTGGPTTVYEQYF. The DNA for the CDR3 is TGTGCCAGCAGTTATGGGACAGGGGGCCCCACTACGGTATACGAGCAGTACTTC. V gene TRBV7-6 combines with J gene TRBJ2-7; TRBD1 matches 12 bases. Germline V lookup: CDR1 SGHVS, CDR2 FNYEAQ. J gave up 4 bases and V 6 bases, and 16 bases lay outside the gene matches. This CDR3 contains 18 residues. Based on the CDR3 plus reference TRBV7-6 and TRBJ2-7, the full variable domain is GAGVSQSPRYKVTKRGQDVALRCDPISGHVSLYWYRQALGQGPEFLTYFNYEAQQDKSGLPNDRFSAERPEGSISTLTIQRTEQRDSAMYRCASSYGTGGPTTVYEQYFGPGTRLTVT.

V gene TRBV27 combines with J gene TRBJ2-2; the match to TRBD1 covers 12 bases. The junction had 4 bases not matched to a gene; V was cut back by 0 bases and J by 5 bases. Germline assignment: CDR1 MNHEY and CDR2 SMNVEV (reference sequence). This CDR3 comprises 17 residues. The CDR3 region has the DNA TGTGCCAGCAGTTTATCGGGACAGGGGGCCTTTACCGGGGAGCTGTTTTTT. Translated, it gives CASSLSGQGAFTGELFF.

The chain has TRBV19 and TRBJ2-1; TRBD2 aligns across 9 bases. The CDR3 runs 16 residues. Germline CDR1 is LNHDA and CDR2 is SQIVND (reference sequence). V lost 3 bases to trimming and J lost 1 base; unmatched junction nucleotides: 4. The CDR3 DNA sequence: TGTGCCAGTAGTATCGTCAGCGGGGGGTCCTACAATGAGCAGTTCTTC. Its protein is CASSIVSGGSYNEQFF.

The table lists this clone with a few counts. The chain has TRBV3-1 (or the pseudogene TRBV3-2) and TRBJ1-3, with D possibly matching TRBD1 (5 bases). This CDR3 is built from 16 residues. The germline V gene encodes CDR1 LGHDT and CDR2 YNNKEL (reference sequence). The V and J ends lost 2 bases and 2 bases respectively, with 13 bases between them. The CDR3 loop reads CASSQNPTGAGNTIYF. Written as DNA, the CDR3 is TGTGCCAGCAGCCAAAATCCGACGGGGGCTGGAAACACCATATATTTT.

The chain has TRBV11-2 and TRBJ2-7; 13 nucleotides align to TRBD2. This CDR3 has 15 amino acids. After removal of 5 bases from V and 7 bases from J, the junction contained 8 bases not matched to a gene. Per the germline V gene, CDR1 is SGHAT and CDR2 is FQNNGV. The CDR3 sequence is CASSLGLAGAEEQYF. The CDR3 DNA reads as TGTGCCAGCAGCCTTGGACTAGCGGGAGCCGAAGAGCAGTACTTC.

The gene calls are TRBV7-3 and TRBJ2-1; TRBD2 might be the D (5 bases). Germline CDR1 reads SGHTA; CDR2 reads FQGTGA. Trimming stripped 0 bases from V and 8 bases from J, with 17 bases between. CDR3 length: 16 amino acids. The CDR3 coding sequence is TGTGCCAGCAGCTTAACGGTGGCTAGCCTTAGGGATGAGCAGTTCTTC. Amino acids: CASSLTVASLRDEQFF.

The chain links TRBV27 to TRBJ2-1, with 9 nucleotides matching TRBD2. The CDR3 is 17 amino acids. Germline CDR1 reads MNHEY; CDR2 reads SMNVEV (reference sequence). The J segment lost 4 bases and the V segment lost 5 bases, leaving 12 bases of the junction unmatched. Here the CDR3 reads CASSHGVAGDAYNEQFF. CDR3 sequence (DNA): TGTGCCAGCAGTCATGGGGTAGCGGGAGATGCTTACAATGAGCAGTTCTTC.

The sample holds one count of this clone. The J gene is TRBJ2-2, the V gene TRBV12-3 or TRBV12-4; D remains ambiguous. This CDR3 has 11 residues. Trimming took off 7 bases at V and 4 bases at J, with 4 bases between the two ends. The CDR3 loop reads CASTSTGELFF. In nucleotides, the CDR3 is TGTGCCAGCACCAGCACCGGGGAGCTGTTTTTT.

The V gene is TRBV11-2, the J gene TRBJ2-1, with D perhaps matching TRBD2 (6 bases). CDR1 and CDR2 (germline): SGHAT, FQNNGV. Trimming took off 2 bases at V and 3 bases at J, with 11 bases between the two ends. The CDR3 runs 15 residues. In DNA form, the CDR3 reads TGTGCCAGCAGCTTAAGAGCGGGCGGCTACAATGAGCAGTTCTTC. This encodes CASSLRAGGYNEQFF.

The V and J genes are TRBV27 and TRBJ1-1, with 9 positions matching TRBD1. V trimming: 5 bases; J trimming: 2 bases; junction bases outside the gene matches: 9. Germline assignment: CDR1 MNHEY and CDR2 SMNVEV (reference sequence). This CDR3 is 16 amino acids long. The CDR3, as DNA: TGTGCCAGCAGTGCATCGGGACAGGGACGAAACACTGAAGCTTTCTTT. Translated, it gives CASSASGQGRNTEAFF.

This chain joins TRBV28 and TRBJ2-5, with 9 bases lining up with TRBD2. Germline V CDR1 and CDR2: MDHEN, SYDVKM. The CDR3 contains 15 residues. V shed 6 bases, J shed 4 bases, and the junction held 9 bases outside the gene matches. CDR3 loop: CASSPRASGIETQYF. CDR3 coding DNA: TGTGCCAGCAGCCCTCGGGCTAGCGGGATAGAGACCCAGTACTTC.

This clone turned up a few times. DNA of the CDR3: TGTGCCAGCAGTTGGACTAGCGGGAGATACAATGAGCAGTTCTTC. Translated: CASSWTSGRYNEQFF. This chain links TRBV28 with TRBJ2-1; TRBD2 matches at 13 bases. Germline V gene lookup returns CDR1 MDHEN and CDR2 SYDVKM. The CDR3 is 15 amino acids. J gave up 4 bases and V 4 bases, and 1 base lay outside the gene matches.

The chain uses TRBV20-1 and TRBJ2-3; D remains ambiguous. CDR1 and CDR2 (germline): DFQATT, SNEGSKA (reference sequence). The CDR3 covers 11 residues. The germline V and J ends were trimmed by 2 bases and 8 bases, with 8 bases remaining between them. CDR3 protein: CSARLTGTQYF. For the CDR3, the DNA is TGCAGTGCTAGACTGACTGGTACGCAGTATTTT.

This clone has a single count. V and J are TRBV5-6 and TRBJ2-3; the D is unclear. This CDR3 is 15 amino acids long. V was clipped by 2 bases and J by 0 bases, with 10 bases between them. Germline CDR1 is SGHDT and CDR2 is YYEEEE. The CDR3 loop is CASSFRPGSTDTQYF. The DNA of the CDR3 is TGTGCCAGCAGCTTCAGGCCAGGAAGCACAGATACGCAGTATTTT.

J is TRBJ2-3 and V is TRBV27; TRBD2 agrees at 9 bases. The CDR3 is 14 residues long. Germline V gene data show CDR1 as MNHEY and CDR2 as SMNVEV (reference sequence). J was trimmed by 6 bases and V by 2 bases; bases with no gene match: 3. DNA for the CDR3: TGTGCCAGCAGTTTAGCGGGAGGGGGGGATACGCAGTATTTT. This translates into CASSLAGGGDTQYF.

This clone was seen just once. The chain carries TRBV9 and TRBJ2-1, with TRBD2 identical over 11 bases. The V gene's germline CDR1 is SGDLS and CDR2 YYNGEE. The CDR3 runs 16 residues. V trimming: 0 bases; J trimming: 6 bases; junction bases outside the gene matches: 5. CDR3 loop: CASSVERLAGRNEQFF. The CDR3 DNA sequence: TGTGCCAGCAGCGTAGAGCGACTAGCGGGGCGCAATGAGCAGTTCTTC.

J is TRBJ2-6 and V is TRBV7-9; D is possibly TRBD1 (6 bases). The CDR3 loop spans 18 amino acids. Germline V lookup: CDR1 SEHNR, CDR2 FQNEAQ (reference sequence). V lost 1 base and J 0 bases, leaving 13 bases between the germline ends. CDR3 nucleotides: TGTGCCAGCAGCTTAGGGGGCAGGGGCCGCTCTGGGGCCAACGTCCTGACTTTC. Protein sequence: CASSLGGRGRSGANVLTF. The entire variable domain, with the rest obtained from reference TRBV7-9 and TRBJ2-6, is as follows: DTGVSQNPRHKITKRGQNVTFRCDPISEHNRLYWYRQTLGQGPEFLTYFQNEAQLEKSRLLSDRFSAERPKGSFSTLEIQRTEQGDSAMYLCASSLGGRGRSGANVLTFGAGSRLTVL.

This clone was detected only a few times. This chain joins TRBV27 and TRBJ2-1; 8 bases align to TRBD2. There are 15 residues in the CDR3. Germline-derived CDR1 and CDR2 are MNHEY and SMNVEV (reference sequence). Trimming at V came to 4 bases and at J to 3 bases, leaving 5 bases not matched to a gene. In DNA form, the CDR3 reads TGTGCCAGCAGTTCGGGACTAGACAACTACAATGAGCAGTTCTTC. This codes for CASSSGLDNYNEQFF.

The V call is TRBV7-3, the J call TRBJ1-2; D may be TRBD1 (6 bases). The CDR3 totals 13 residues. Germline lookup yields CDR1 SGHTA and CDR2 FQGTGA. V was clipped by 5 bases and J by 2 bases, with 9 bases between them. The CDR3 loop reads CASSQDSNYGYTF. DNA for the CDR3: TGTGCCAGCAGCCAGGACAGCAACTATGGCTACACCTTC.

The rearrangement uses TRBV5-1 and TRBJ2-2, with D possibly being TRBD1 (6 bases). V gave up 0 bases and J gave up 1 base, with 7 bases separating them. The CDR3 consists of 15 residues. Germline lookup yields CDR1 SGHRS and CDR2 YFSETQ. The DNA for the CDR3 is TGCGCCAGCAGCTTGGGGACAGAGAACACCGGGGAGCTGTTTTTT. Its translation: CASSLGTENTGELFF. Based on the CDR3 plus reference TRBV5-1 and TRBJ2-2, the full variable domain is KAGVTQTPRYLIKTRGQQVTLSCSPISGHRSVSWYQQTPGQGLQFLFEYFSETQRNKGNFPGRFSGRQFSNSRSEMNVSTLELGDSALYLCASSLGTENTGELFFGEGSRLTVL.

This rearrangement joins TRBV2 to TRBJ2-3; 7 bases agree with TRBD2. Germline values: CDR1 SNHLY, CDR2 FYNNEI. CDR3 length: 16 amino acids. V shed 6 bases and J 9 bases; nucleotides not matched to a gene: 18. CDR3 loop: CASRPQLAMTGVTQYF. The CDR3 DNA follows: TGTGCCAGCAGACCACAACTAGCGATGACGGGCGTAACGCAGTATTTT.

The chain links TRBV11-3 to TRBJ2-7; D may be TRBD2 (6 bases). Germline CDR1 SGHNT, CDR2 YENEEA. The CDR3 length is 14 residues. The V end was cut by 7 bases, the J end by 2 bases, with 15 bases between. As DNA, the CDR3 is TGTGCCAGCACCCCTGGGCGGGATCCCTACGAGCAGTACTTC. Translating it yields CASTPGRDPYEQYF.